These T cell receptor beta chains were read from a single sample in a study of OX40 agonist ivuxolimab in advanced cancers. The assay was immunoSEQ multiplex PCR, and TCRdb's table has in-frame clones only and misses some. The table records more than 60,000 clones, 80% to 90% of them present only once. Sequencing used CD4+ or CD8+ T cells sorted from blood, obtained in a trial of the OX40 agonist ivuxolimab. The receptors stem from an adult with an advanced solid tumor such as melanoma, head and neck, liver or kidney cancer. Each CDR3 is given with its conserved first and last residue. The order of the fields is V gene, CDR3 protein.

V gene: TRBV15; CDR3 protein: CATSPEYFLQETQYF
V gene: TRBV6-6; CDR3 protein: CASSSRDSSAYEQYF
V gene: TRBV15; CDR3 protein: CATSKDADPFYTQYF
V gene: TRBV27; CDR3 protein: CATRTLGEQYF
V gene: TRBV10-2; CDR3 protein: CASSEARSYEQYF
V gene: TRBV11-3; CDR3 protein: CASSLGTETSEQYF
V gene: TRBV25-1; CDR3 protein: CASRRRGQNTEAFF
V gene: TRBV11-3; CDR3 protein: CASSRGADTQYF
V gene: TRBV5-4; CDR3 protein: CASSPDRVEQYF
V gene: TRBV4-2; CDR3 protein: CASSQEKGLVSGELFF
V gene: TRBV10-1; CDR3 protein: CASSTPDSEQFF
V gene: TRBV2; CDR3 protein: CASSAGGNEQYF
V gene: TRBV29-1; CDR3 protein: CSVISGQGMNTEAFF
V gene: TRBV28; CDR3 protein: CASSLAGSSYNEQFF
V gene: TRBV27; CDR3 protein: CASSPLVGGGNIQYF
V gene: TRBV27; CDR3 protein: CASSASVQGNQETQYF
V gene: TRBV19; CDR3 protein: CASGPWEGETQYF
V gene: TRBV6-5; CDR3 protein: CASSYAIQGGEQYF
V gene: TRBV7-8; CDR3 protein: CASSLGRVMGYEQYF
V gene: TRBV27; CDR3 protein: CASSFGKNTEAFF
V gene: TRBV27; CDR3 protein: CASSIGQTGELFF
V gene: TRBV27; CDR3 protein: CASRLAGGRYEQYF
V gene: TRBV4-1; CDR3 protein: CASSLTLGELFF
V gene: TRBV5-1; CDR3 protein: CASSPWGQGDTGELFF
V gene: TRBV11-3; CDR3 protein: CASSRDPGTEAFF
V gene: TRBV5-1; CDR3 protein: CASSLGGFTEAFF
V gene: TRBV9; CDR3 protein: CASSELGQGGYGYTF
V gene: TRBV7-9; CDR3 protein: CASSFGTGGYYGYTF
V gene: TRBV4-1; CDR3 protein: CASSQSVGVLDNYGYTF
V gene: TRBV19; CDR3 protein: CASSIDLETDGYTF
V gene: TRBV29-1; CDR3 protein: CSVVWETGELFF
V gene: TRBV7-9; CDR3 protein: CASSLVGRANEQFF
V gene: TRBV6-5; CDR3 protein: CASSYSLAGDSYEQYF
V gene: TRBV18; CDR3 protein: CASSSSGADYNEQFF
V gene: TRBV10-3; CDR3 protein: CAISGASGRTYEQYF
V gene: TRBV5-6; CDR3 protein: CASSLVTGEQFF
V gene: TRBV5-4; CDR3 protein: CASSFGGPTGELFF
V gene: TRBV29-1; CDR3 protein: CSVDREGSPYEQYF
V gene: TRBV6-1; CDR3 protein: CASSEAGNEAFF
V gene: TRBV30; CDR3 protein: CAWTDDTAWGEKLFF
V gene: TRBV19; CDR3 protein: CASSLAGGPGGELFF
V gene: TRBV6-5; CDR3 protein: CASSYSRYRKDGYTF
V gene: TRBV7-6; CDR3 protein: CASSSRGIDSPLHF
V gene: TRBV7-8; CDR3 protein: CASSLPRGEYLAYEQYF
V gene: TRBV7-9; CDR3 protein: CASSSQGAYEQYF
V gene: TRBV29-1; CDR3 protein: CSVEEPGDPEAFF
V gene: TRBV27; CDR3 protein: CASSLRVGQPQHF
V gene: TRBV4-2; CDR3 protein: CASSLLAGDTGELFF
V gene: TRBV27; CDR3 protein: CASSSEEYGYTF
V gene: TRBV2; CDR3 protein: CASSGGQGYEQYF